Listed below are T cell receptor beta chains from one sample, sequenced in a study of blood T cell repertoires in COVID-19. Assay: immunoSEQ multiplex PCR; the TCRdb copy retains only in-frame clones and omits some. The data contain around 150,000 clones, roughly 90% of them seen just once; the ten biggest clones take up roughly 4.8%. The material sequenced was peripheral blood. The receptors originated from a man aged 30 to 45 with COVID-19, enrolled during active disease. The CDR3 runs from the conserved cysteine through the conserved F or W. A D gene is named only where the DNA matches it firmly. Size values are once, few and many counts, or a class for expanded clones, and some rows have none.

size,D,J,V,DNA,CDR3
.,TRBD2,TRBJ2-1,TRBV5-1,TGCGCCAGCAGCTTTACTAGCGCGTACAATGAGCAGTTCTTC,CASSFTSAYNEQFF
.,TRBD1,TRBJ2-2,TRBV3-1/TRBV3-2,TGTGCCAGCGGAAGACAGGGAGAGACCGGGGAGCTGTTTTTT,CASGRQGETGELFF
.,TRBD2,TRBJ2-7,TRBV28,TGTGCCAGCAGTTTATTGTCCAGCGGGAGCTACGAGCAGTACTTC,CASSLLSSGSYEQYF
.,TRBD1,TRBJ1-2,TRBV28,TGTGCCAGCAGTACGACCGGGACAGGCTATGGCTACACCTTC,CASSTTGTGYGYTF
.,.,TRBJ2-2,TRBV30,TGTGCCTGGAGTGGAGTCGCGGGGGCCGCGACCGGGGAGCTGTTTTTT,CAWSGVAGAATGELFF
few,.,TRBJ1-1,TRBV29-1,TGCAGCGGATCACAGGGTTCGAGAACTGAAGCTTTCTTT,CSGSQGSRTEAFF
.,TRBD2,TRBJ2-1,TRBV14,TGTGCCAGCAGCCAAGAGTTAGGACTAGCGGGAAAATACAATGAGCAGTTCTTC,CASSQELGLAGKYNEQFF
.,TRBD1,TRBJ1-6,TRBV7-2,TGTGCCAGCAGCTCTTCAGGGGGCCCCCTCCACTTT,CASSSSGGPLHF
.,TRBD1,TRBJ2-2,TRBV7-9,TGTGCCAGCAGCTTAAGAGGGACAGGGGGCGCCCGTGTGACCGGGGAGCTGTTTTTT,CASSLRGTGGARVTGELFF
.,TRBD2,TRBJ2-1,TRBV19,TGTGCCAGTAGACATTCCGGACTAGCGGGGGGCCAACAGCAGTTCTTC,CASRHSGLAGGQQQFF
.,.,TRBJ1-1,TRBV9,TGTGCCAGCAGCCCGGGACACCGGAACACTGAAGCTTTCTTT,CASSPGHRNTEAFF
.,TRBD1,TRBJ2-3,TRBV12-3/TRBV12-4,TGTGCCAGCAGTTGGACAGGGACAGATACGCAGTATTTT,CASSWTGTDTQYF
.,.,TRBJ2-2,TRBV24-1,TGTGCCACCAGTGACCCAGCGAACACGAACACCGGGGAGCTGTTTTTT,CATSDPANTNTGELFF
.,TRBD1,TRBJ1-1,TRBV7-9,TGTGCCAGCAGCAAAGGACAGGGGGAGACTGAAGCTTTCTTT,CASSKGQGETEAFF
.,TRBD2,TRBJ2-1,TRBV5-6,TGTGCCAGCATCTCCTTCGGGGAGGGTTACAATGAGCAGTTCTTC,CASISFGEGYNEQFF
.,TRBD2,TRBJ2-7,TRBV19,TGTGCCAGTAGTCCTGGGGGGGTTAGTCTTCAGCAGTACTTC,CASSPGGVSLQQYF
.,TRBD1,TRBJ1-5,TRBV11-2,TGTGCCAGCAGCTTACTGGGCGGGACAGGTGTTCAGCCCCAGCATTTT,CASSLLGGTGVQPQHF
.,.,TRBJ1-1,TRBV9,TGTGCCAGCAGGGGAGGGATGACTGAAGCTTTCTTT,CASRGGMTEAFF
.,TRBD1,TRBJ1-2,TRBV7-8,TGTGCCAGCAGCTTAATGCGGCTGGACAGGGACGGCTACACCTTC,CASSLMRLDRDGYTF
.,.,TRBJ1-6,TRBV3-1/TRBV3-2,TGTGCCAGCAGCCAAGATGGGGCACGTTCACCCCTCCACTTT,CASSQDGARSPLHF
.,.,TRBJ1-1,TRBV3-1/TRBV3-2,TGTGCCAGCAGCCCGAGGGGCAGGGGTAGACTCACTGAAGCTTTCTTT,CASSPRGRGRLTEAFF
.,.,TRBJ2-1,TRBV30,TGTGCCTGGAGTGCGGTCAATGAGCAGTTCTTC,CAWSAVNEQFF
.,TRBD1,TRBJ2-5,TRBV6-2/TRBV6-3,TGTGCCAGCAGTTACGGGGAACAGGGGAAAGAGACCCAGTACTTC,CASSYGEQGKETQYF
.,.,TRBJ1-5,TRBV29-1,TGCAGCGTTCTACAGGGAGTGGATCAGCCCCAGCATTTT,CSVLQGVDQPQHF
.,TRBD2,TRBJ2-2,TRBV3-1/TRBV3-2,TGTGCCAGCAGCCAAGACGGGGGGCCGGGACTAGCGGAAATAAACACCGGGGAGCTGTTTTTT,CASSQDGGPGLAEINTGELFF
.,TRBD1,TRBJ2-2,TRBV9,TGTGCCAGCAGCCCGCGACAGGGGGGTGGCACCGGGGAGCTGTTTTTT,CASSPRQGGGTGELFF
.,TRBD2,TRBJ2-5,TRBV6-4,TGTGCCAGCAGTGACGAGCGGGAGATCGGAGAGACCCAGTACTTC,CASSDEREIGETQYF
.,.,TRBJ1-2,TRBV7-3,TGTGCCAGCAGCTTAGACGGAGAGCGAGGCTACACCTTC,CASSLDGERGYTF
.,TRBD1,TRBJ2-3,TRBV11-2,TGTGCCAGCAGCTTTTTCAGCGTGAGGGGGACAGGCGATTTTGATACGCAGTATTTT,CASSFFSVRGTGDFDTQYF
.,.,TRBJ2-7,TRBV6-2/TRBV6-3,TGTGCCAGCAGCCCTACCAACCAGGGACTTCCCTACGAGCAGTACTTC,CASSPTNQGLPYEQYF
.,TRBD1,TRBJ2-5,TRBV7-3,TGTGCCAGCAGCACGACAGGGGGGCGAGAGACCCAGTACTTC,CASSTTGGRETQYF
once,TRBD1,TRBJ2-1,TRBV6-2/TRBV6-3,TGTGCCAGCAGTTACAGCGGGTACAGGGGGACCGGGGGCAATGAGCAGTTCTTC,CASSYSGYRGTGGNEQFF
.,TRBD1,TRBJ2-1,TRBV28,TGTGCCAGCAGTTCCGGACAGGGGGAAGAAAAATACAATGAGCAGTTCTTC,CASSSGQGEEKYNEQFF
.,TRBD1,TRBJ2-4,TRBV19,TGTGCCAGTAGTGTTTTTGGGACAGGCGACGGCATTCAGTACTTC,CASSVFGTGDGIQYF
.,.,TRBJ1-2,TRBV4-3,TGCGCCAGCAGCCAAGGGGCGGGGGTTAACTATGGCTACACCTTC,CASSQGAGVNYGYTF
.,.,TRBJ1-1,TRBV18,TGTGCCAGCTCACCATGGGGAGTGGCGATGAACACTGAAGCTTTCTTT,CASSPWGVAMNTEAFF
.,.,TRBJ2-5,TRBV6-6,TGTGCCAGCAGTTACTCCGGGACTCCTAAGACCCAGTACTTC,CASSYSGTPKTQYF
.,.,TRBJ1-1,TRBV6-4,TGTGCCAGCAGTACGGGTACAGGGTCTGAAGCTTTCTTT,CASSTGTGSEAFF
.,.,TRBJ2-2,TRBV6-5,TGTGCCAGTAAACCCACGACAACCGGGGAGCTGTTTTTT,CASKPTTTGELFF
.,.,TRBJ2-1,TRBV24-1,TGTGCCGTTGCCAGCTCCTACAATGAGCAGTTCTTC,CAVASSYNEQFF
.,.,TRBJ2-1,TRBV11-3,TGTGCCAGCAGCTCGACTAGGGATGAGCAGTTCTTC,CASSSTRDEQFF
.,.,TRBJ1-2,TRBV5-1,TGCGCCAGCAGCGCGGACAGACATGGCTACACCTTC,CASSADRHGYTF
.,.,TRBJ1-1,TRBV7-3,TGTGCCAGCAGCCCTAACGCAGGGTTAGACACTGAAGCTTTCTTT,CASSPNAGLDTEAFF
.,.,TRBJ2-2,TRBV5-1,TGCGCCAGCAGCTTAGCCCCGCTCCCACTTGAAGAGCTGTTTTTT,CASSLAPLPLEELFF
.,.,TRBJ2-1,TRBV11-2,TGTGCCAGCAGCCCCCGGGACTTCAACAATGAGCAGTTCTTC,CASSPRDFNNEQFF
.,TRBD2,TRBJ2-1,TRBV27,TGTGCCAGCAGTATGAGAAGCGGGATCGATGAGCAGTTCTTC,CASSMRSGIDEQFF
.,.,TRBJ2-7,TRBV25-1,TGTGCCAGTGGGGACATAAGCTTTTCCTACGAGCAGTACTTC,CASGDISFSYEQYF
.,.,TRBJ1-1,TRBV5-4,TGTGCCAGCAGCTTGGCCTGGGGCCTGAGCACTGAAGCTTTCTTT,CASSLAWGLSTEAFF
.,TRBD1,TRBJ1-1,TRBV7-9,TGTGCCAGCAGCTTAGACAGGGGGCGAGGCATGAACACTGAAGCTTTCTTT,CASSLDRGRGMNTEAFF
.,.,TRBJ1-2,TRBV6-2/TRBV6-3,TGTGCCAGCAGTTCTTCCGTAGCTAACTATGGCTACACCTTC,CASSSSVANYGYTF
.,TRBD1,TRBJ2-1,TRBV14,TGTGCCAGCAGCCAAGAAGGGACAGTCTTCTACAATGAGCAGTTCTTC,CASSQEGTVFYNEQFF
.,.,TRBJ1-3,TRBV3-1/TRBV3-2,TGTGCCAGCAGCCAAGATCAGACACCGAGCTCTGGAAACACCATATATTTT,CASSQDQTPSSGNTIYF
.,.,TRBJ1-2,TRBV27,TGTGCCAGCAGGAGAGGACTGGACCTCTATGGCTACACCTTC,CASRRGLDLYGYTF
.,TRBD1,TRBJ1-1,TRBV19,TGTGCCAGTAGTATGGGGACAGGGTCAGTGAACACTGAAGCTTTCTTT,CASSMGTGSVNTEAFF
once,.,TRBJ2-1,TRBV5-1,TGCGCCAGCACCCCTTTAGCGCTTAGCTCCTACAATGAGCAGTTCTTC,CASTPLALSSYNEQFF